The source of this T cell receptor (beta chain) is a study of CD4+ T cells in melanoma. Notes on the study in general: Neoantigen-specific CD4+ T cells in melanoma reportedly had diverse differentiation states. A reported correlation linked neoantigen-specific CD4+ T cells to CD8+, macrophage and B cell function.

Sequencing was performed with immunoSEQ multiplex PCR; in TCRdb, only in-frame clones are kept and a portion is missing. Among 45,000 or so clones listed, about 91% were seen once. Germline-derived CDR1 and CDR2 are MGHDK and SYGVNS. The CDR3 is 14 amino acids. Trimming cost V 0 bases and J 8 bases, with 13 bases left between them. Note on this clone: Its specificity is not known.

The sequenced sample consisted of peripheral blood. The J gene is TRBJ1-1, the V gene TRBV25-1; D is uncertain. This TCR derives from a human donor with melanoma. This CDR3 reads CASSEYILTGEAFF. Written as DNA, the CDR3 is TGTGCCAGCAGTGAATATATTTTGACTGGAGAAGCTTTCTTT.